This T cell receptor beta chain originates from a study of cytomegalovirus exposure and HLA in healthy donors. In the study overall: Early released data comprised approximately 85 million unique TCRs from HLA-typed donors. Among the approximately 410 genotyped donors, approximately 82% were placed in the Caucasian-associated ancestry cluster.

PCR primers comprised 60 Vbeta and 13 Jbeta primers. Generated by immunoSEQ multiplex PCR, the TCRdb table keeps only in-frame clones and is missing some. This repertoire shows 110,000 to 150,000 clones, around 72% found once; its top ten account for approximately 2%. With regard to this clone: Its antigen is unidentified.

Per germline, CDR1 SEHNR and CDR2 FQNEAQ (reference sequence). V was clipped by 5 bases and J by 1 base; unmatched bases: 11. The CDR3 covers 16 residues. General study results and limits: When a later analysis was performed, an Asian-associated ancestry cluster reportedly had fewer N-insertions than the roughly 700-donor mean.

This TCR was sampled from a man in his forties in good health and CMV-seronegative. Sequencing was performed on PBMCs. V usage is TRBV7-9 and J usage is TRBJ2-7; TRBD1 agrees at 7 bases. For the CDR3, the DNA is TGTGCCAGCAGCCCGTGGCGGACAGGAGATTCCTACGAGCAGTACTTC. The encoded protein is CASSPWRTGDSYEQYF. Using reference TRBV7-9 and TRBJ2-7 for the parts outside the CDR3, the full variable domain is DTGVSQNPRHKITKRGQNVTFRCDPISEHNRLYWYRQTLGQGPEFLTYFQNEAQLEKSRLLSDRFSAERPKGSFSTLEIQRTEQGDSAMYLCASSPWRTGDSYEQYFGPGTRLTVT.